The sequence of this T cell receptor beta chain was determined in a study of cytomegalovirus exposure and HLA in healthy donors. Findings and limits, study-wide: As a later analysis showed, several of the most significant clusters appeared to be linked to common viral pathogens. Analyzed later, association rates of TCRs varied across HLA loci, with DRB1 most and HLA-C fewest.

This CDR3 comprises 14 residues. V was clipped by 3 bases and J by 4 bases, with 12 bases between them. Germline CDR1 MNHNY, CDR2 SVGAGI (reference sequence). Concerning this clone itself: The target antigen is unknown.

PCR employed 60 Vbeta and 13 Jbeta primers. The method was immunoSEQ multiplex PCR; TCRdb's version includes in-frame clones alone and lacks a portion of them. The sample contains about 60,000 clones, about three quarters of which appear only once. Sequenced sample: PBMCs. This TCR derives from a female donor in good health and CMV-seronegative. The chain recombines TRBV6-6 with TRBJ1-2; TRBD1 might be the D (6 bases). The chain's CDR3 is CASSYRDTSYGYTF. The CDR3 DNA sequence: TGTGCCAGCAGTTATAGGGACACCTCCTATGGCTACACCTTC.